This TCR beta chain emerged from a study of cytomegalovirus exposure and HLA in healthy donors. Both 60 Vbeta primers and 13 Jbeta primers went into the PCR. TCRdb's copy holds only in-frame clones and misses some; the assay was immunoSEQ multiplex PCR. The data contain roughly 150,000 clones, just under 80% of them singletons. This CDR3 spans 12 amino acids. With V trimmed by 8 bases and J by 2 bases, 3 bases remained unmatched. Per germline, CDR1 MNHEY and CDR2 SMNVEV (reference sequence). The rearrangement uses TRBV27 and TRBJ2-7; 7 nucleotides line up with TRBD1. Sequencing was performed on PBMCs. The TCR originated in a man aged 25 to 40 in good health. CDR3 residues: CASGQDPYEQYF. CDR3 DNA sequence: TGTGCCAGCGGACAGGATCCCTACGAGCAGTACTTC.